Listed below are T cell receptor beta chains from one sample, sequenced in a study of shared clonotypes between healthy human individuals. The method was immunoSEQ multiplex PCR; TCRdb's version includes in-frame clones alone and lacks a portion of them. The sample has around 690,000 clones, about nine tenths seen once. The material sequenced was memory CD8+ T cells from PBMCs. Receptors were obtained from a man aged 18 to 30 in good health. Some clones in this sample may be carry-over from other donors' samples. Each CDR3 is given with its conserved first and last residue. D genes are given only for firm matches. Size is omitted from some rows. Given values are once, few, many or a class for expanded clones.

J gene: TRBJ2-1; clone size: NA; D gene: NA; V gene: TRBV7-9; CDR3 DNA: TGTGCCAGCAGCCCCGGACTGCCATTCAATGAGCAGTTCTTC; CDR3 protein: CASSPGLPFNEQFF
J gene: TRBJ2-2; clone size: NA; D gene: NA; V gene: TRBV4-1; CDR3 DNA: TGCGCCAGCAGCTCCCGCCTTAACAGGGGACTCGGGGAGCTGTTTTTT; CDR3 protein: CASSSRLNRGLGELFF
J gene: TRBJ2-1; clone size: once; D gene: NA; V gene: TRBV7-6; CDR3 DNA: TGTGCCAGCAGCTTAGTCCTGGCGAGAGGATACAATGAGCAGTTCTTC; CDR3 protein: CASSLVLARGYNEQFF
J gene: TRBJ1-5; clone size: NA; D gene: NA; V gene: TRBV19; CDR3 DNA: TGTGCCAGTAGTATAGGAGGGGCAATCAATCAGCCCCAGCATTTT; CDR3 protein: CASSIGGAINQPQHF
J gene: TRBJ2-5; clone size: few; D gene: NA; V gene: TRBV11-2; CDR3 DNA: TGTGCCACAGGGGCGGCCCAGTACTTC; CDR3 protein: CATGAAQYF
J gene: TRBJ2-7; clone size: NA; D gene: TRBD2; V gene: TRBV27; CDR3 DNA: TGTGCCAGCAGTGACCGGATTAGCGGGAGTTACGAGCAGTACTTC; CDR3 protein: CASSDRISGSYEQYF
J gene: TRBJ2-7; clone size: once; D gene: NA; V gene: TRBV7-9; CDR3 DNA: TGTGCCAGCAGCTTAGGGCTGTCCGAGCAGTACTTC; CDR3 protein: CASSLGLSEQYF
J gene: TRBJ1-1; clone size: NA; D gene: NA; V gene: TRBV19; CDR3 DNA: TGTGCCAGTAGGGTCGGGGGGTTGGACACTGAAGCTTTCTTT; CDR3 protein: CASRVGGLDTEAFF
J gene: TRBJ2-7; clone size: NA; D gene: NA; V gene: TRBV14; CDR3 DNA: TGTGCCAGCAGCCCTGGTGGGGGGCTCGAGCAGTACTTC; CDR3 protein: CASSPGGGLEQYF
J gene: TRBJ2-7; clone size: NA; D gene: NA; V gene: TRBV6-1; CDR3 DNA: TGTGCCAGCAGTGACCCGCGGGGGAGGGGGCTCGAGCAGTACTTC; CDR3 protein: CASSDPRGRGLEQYF
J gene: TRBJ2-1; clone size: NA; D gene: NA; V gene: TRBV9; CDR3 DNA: TGTGCCAGCAGCTCGAATATAGAAGGAACCTACAATGAGCAGTTCTTC; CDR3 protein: CASSSNIEGTYNEQFF
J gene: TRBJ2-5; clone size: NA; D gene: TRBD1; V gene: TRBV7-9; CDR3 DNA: TGTGCCAGCAGCCCCGGACAGGGTGGCATTTGGGAGACCCAGTACTTC; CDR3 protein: CASSPGQGGIWETQYF
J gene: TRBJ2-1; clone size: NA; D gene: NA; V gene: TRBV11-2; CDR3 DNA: TGTGCCAGCAGCTTAGTGGACGAGCAGTTCTTC; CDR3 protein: CASSLVDEQFF
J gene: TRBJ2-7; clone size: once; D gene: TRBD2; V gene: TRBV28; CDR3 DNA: TGTGCCAGCAGTCGGCTTGTCGGGACTAGCGACGAGCAGTACTTC; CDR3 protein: CASSRLVGTSDEQYF
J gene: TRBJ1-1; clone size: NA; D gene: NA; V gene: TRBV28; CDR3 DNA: TGTGCCAGCAGTGACCGAATGGGGGGGGGTTCTGAAGCTTTCTTT; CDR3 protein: CASSDRMGGGSEAFF
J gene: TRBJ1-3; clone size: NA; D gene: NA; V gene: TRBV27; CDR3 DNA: TGTGCCAGCAGTTTATCCTCAGGCCTCTCTGGAAACACCATATATTTT; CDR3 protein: CASSLSSGLSGNTIYF
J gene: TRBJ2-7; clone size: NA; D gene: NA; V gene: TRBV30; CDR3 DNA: TGTGCCTGGAGTGTTGGGCTGTCCTACGAGCAGTACTTC; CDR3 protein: CAWSVGLSYEQYF
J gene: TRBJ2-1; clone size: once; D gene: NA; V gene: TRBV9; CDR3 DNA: TGTGCCAGCAGCGTAAAGGGGTACAATGAGCAGTTCTTC; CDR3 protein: CASSVKGYNEQFF
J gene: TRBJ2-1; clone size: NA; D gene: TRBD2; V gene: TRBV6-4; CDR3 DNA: TGTGCCAGCAGTGATAGCCTAGCGGGGTACAATGAGCAGTTCTTC; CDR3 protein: CASSDSLAGYNEQFF
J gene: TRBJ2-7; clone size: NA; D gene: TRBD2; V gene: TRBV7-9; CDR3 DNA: TGTGCCAGCGGTGGACTAGCTGTCCACGAGCAGTACTTC; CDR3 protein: CASGGLAVHEQYF
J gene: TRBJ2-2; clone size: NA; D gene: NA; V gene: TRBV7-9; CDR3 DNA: TGTGCCAGCAGCTTAGGTGGTGCTGGCACCGGGGAGCTGTTTTTT; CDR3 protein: CASSLGGAGTGELFF
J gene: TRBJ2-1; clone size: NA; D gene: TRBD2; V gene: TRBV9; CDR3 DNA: TGTGCCAGCAGCACGGGGACTAGCGGGAGTAATGAGCAGTTCTTC; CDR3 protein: CASSTGTSGSNEQFF
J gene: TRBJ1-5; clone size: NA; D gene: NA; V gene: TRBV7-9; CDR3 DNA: TGTGCCAGCAGCTTAGTAGGGGCAGGGGAAGGAGGACACAATCAGCCCCAGCATTTT; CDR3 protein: CASSLVGAGEGGHNQPQHF
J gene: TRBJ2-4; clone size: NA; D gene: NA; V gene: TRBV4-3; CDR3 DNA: TGCGCCAGCAGCCAGGTGGATGGCGGCAAAAACATTCAGTACTTC; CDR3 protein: CASSQVDGGKNIQYF
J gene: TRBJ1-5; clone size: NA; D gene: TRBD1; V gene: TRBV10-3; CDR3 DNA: TGTGCCATCAGGGGGACAGGAAACAATCAGCCCCAGCATTTT; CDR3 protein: CAIRGTGNNQPQHF
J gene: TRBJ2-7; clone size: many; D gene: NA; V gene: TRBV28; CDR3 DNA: TGTGCCAGCAGTTGGACCTACGAGCAGTACTTC; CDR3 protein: CASSWTYEQYF